This TCR beta chain was profiled in a study of T cell responses to AZD1222 COVID-19 vaccine. The method was immunoSEQ multiplex PCR; TCRdb's version includes in-frame clones alone and lacks a portion of them. The data contain about 140,000 clones, over 75% of them seen just once; the ten biggest clones take up 4.7%. A note on this clone: Its antigen is as yet unknown.

CDR3 length: 15 amino acids. The germline V gene encodes CDR1 SGHRS and CDR2 YFSETQ. Trimming left V 0 bases short and J 0 bases short, with 9 bases between. Regarding the study as a whole: At baseline, just five to seven AZD1222 recipients tested seropositive.

Sequences were derived from peripheral blood, sampled on day 0 of AZD1222 vaccination. This chain joins TRBV5-1 and TRBJ1-1; D remains unclear. The sequence came from an adult in good health. The chain's CDR3 is CASSLEQVMNTEAFF. The CDR3 DNA follows: TGCGCCAGCAGCTTGGAGCAAGTTATGAACACTGAAGCTTTCTTT.